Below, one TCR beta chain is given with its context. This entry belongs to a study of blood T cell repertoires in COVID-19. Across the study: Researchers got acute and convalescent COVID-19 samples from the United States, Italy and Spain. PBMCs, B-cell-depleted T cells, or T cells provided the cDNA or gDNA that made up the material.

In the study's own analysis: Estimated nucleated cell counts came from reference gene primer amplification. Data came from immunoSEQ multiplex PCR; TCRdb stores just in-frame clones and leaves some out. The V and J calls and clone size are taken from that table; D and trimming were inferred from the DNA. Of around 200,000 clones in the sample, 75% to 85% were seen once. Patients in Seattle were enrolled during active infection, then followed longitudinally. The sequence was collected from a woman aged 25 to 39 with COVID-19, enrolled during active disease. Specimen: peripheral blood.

CDR3 protein: CASALGDWGGELFF. CDR3 DNA: TGTGCCAGCGCCCTCGGGGATTGGGGCGGGGAGCTGTTTTTT. The rearrangement joins TRBV7-9 to TRBJ2-2, with D possibly being TRBD2 (5 bases). The V end lost 8 bases, the J end lost 7 bases, and 17 bases lay between the germline ends. This CDR3 has 14 residues. Germline V gene lookup returns CDR1 SEHNR and CDR2 FQNEAQ (reference sequence).